This TCR beta chain was sequenced during a study of blood T cell repertoires in COVID-19. Clones were read by immunoSEQ multiplex PCR, and TCRdb kept only the in-frame ones, dropping some. Of about 95,000 clones listed, roughly nine tenths were seen once; the top ten hold roughly 5%. V lost 0 bases and J 6 bases, leaving 17 bases between the germline ends. CDR3 size: 16 residues. Germline V gives CDR1 MNHEY, CDR2 SVGAGI. The chain uses TRBV6-5 and TRBJ1-1; possible D gene TRBD1, 5 bases. This TCR derives from a man aged 60 to 75 with COVID-19, enrolled during active disease. Material: peripheral blood. DNA of the CDR3: TGTGCCAGCAGTTACTCGGGCGGCCAGGGACTTTCTGAAGCTTTCTTT. It encodes CASSYSGGQGLSEAFF.